This T cell receptor beta chain emerged from a study of shared clonotypes between healthy human individuals. Method: immunoSEQ multiplex PCR; TCRdb's copy keeps in-frame clones and lacks some. Of millions of clones listed, 95% are singletons. This CDR3 is built from 12 residues. Per the germline V gene, CDR1 is MDHEN and CDR2 is SYDVKM. Trimming cost V 7 bases and J 6 bases, with 12 bases left between them. The TCR sequence derives from a man younger than 35 in good health. The sequencing input was naive CD4+ T cells sorted from blood. Specified subset: CD45RA+ positively selected. The chain couples TRBV28 to TRBJ1-2, with unresolved D. CDR3 in DNA: TGTGCCAGCATGAAAGAAGGAAATGGCTACACCTTC. Its protein product is CASMKEGNGYTF.